This T cell receptor (beta chain) was sequenced during a study of T cell repertoires in cytomegalovirus infection. Germline trimming cut 5 bases from V and 2 bases from J; bases unmatched to any gene: 10. Germline values: CDR1 SGHVS, CDR2 FNYEAQ. CDR3 length: 16 residues. A remark on this clonotype: The antigen is unknown.

Via MiXCR, TCRdb re-called the reads, giving one row per CDR3 protein. The sample consists of about 900,000 distinct CDR3 sequences, 31% of them appearing once. The receptor comes from a human donor in good health (CMV status not recorded). Some clones in this sample may be carry-over from other donors' samples. The chain couples TRBV7-6 to TRBJ2-5; 8 bases are shared with TRBD2. Sample: cultured CD8+ T cells from PBMCs, taken from culture after CMV antigen stimulation. The CDR3 protein is CASSNYERGGQETQYF. In DNA form, the CDR3 reads TGTGCCAGCAGCAATTATGAACGGGGGGGTCAAGAGACCCAGTACTTC.